The clone carrying this T cell receptor beta chain was counted at least ten times. The CDR3 runs to 14 residues. Trimming left V 2 bases short and J 5 bases short, with 12 bases between. CDR1 is MDHEN and CDR2 is SYDVKM in the germline V gene. The sample comes from a study of low-dose radiotherapy and immunotherapy resistance in tumors. Study-level background: Cohort 1 was treated with 0.5 Gy per fraction at 2-week intervals, amounting to 6.5 Gy overall.

With TRAV- and TRBV-specific primers, first-strand cDNA was made, covering the alpha and beta chains. With a V-primer adapter and a constant-region primer, TCRs were amplified for approximately 19 PCR cycles. TCRdb redid the calling of the reads with MiXCR, one entry per CDR3 protein. The sample includes around 80,000 distinct CDR3 sequences, around 17% of them seen just once. Time point described: after trial treatment. The sample's treatment: LDRT plus nivolumab, ipilimumab, low-dose cyclophosphamide and aspirin (RACIN trial). The donors' regimen was nivolumab, ipilimumab, aspirin, low-dose cyclophosphamide and low-dose radiotherapy. Qualifying patients carried advanced solid tumors devoid of tumor-infiltrating lymphocytes.

This chain links TRBV28 with TRBJ1-2, with unresolved D. The receptor's source is a male donor with prostate cancer. The sequenced sample was PBMCs, obtained after low-dose radiotherapy plus immunotherapy. In DNA form, the CDR3 reads TGTGCCAGCAGTTTAAGGCCGATCCTTTATGGCTACACCTTC. Protein product: CASSLRPILYGYTF.